The sequence of this TCR beta chain was determined in a study of blood T cell repertoires in COVID-19. Study in general: Sample material is recorded as cDNA or gDNA derived from T cells, B-cell-depleted T cells, or PBMCs.

Germline V gene sequence: CDR1 SEHNR, CDR2 FQNEAQ (reference sequence). The ends lost 5 bases at V and 5 bases at J; junction bases unmatched: 12. This CDR3 contains 16 residues. Study processing details: Estimation of nucleated cell counts relied on the amplification of reference gene primers. Clones were read by immunoSEQ multiplex PCR, and TCRdb kept only the in-frame ones, dropping some. V and J calls and clone size follow that table, whereas D and trimming were derived from the DNA. The sample shows hundreds of thousands of clones, 88% of them seen only once. This rearrangement joins TRBV7-9 to TRBJ1-5; TRBD1 matches at 7 bases. Sequences were obtained from peripheral blood. This clonotype was sampled from an older woman with COVID-19, enrolled during active disease. This CDR3 is CASSPSDRSVDQPQHF. CDR3 in DNA: TGTGCCAGCAGCCCGTCGGACAGGTCGGTCGATCAGCCCCAGCATTTT.